This T cell receptor beta chain was recorded in a study of early T cells in non-severe SARS-CoV-2 infection (dated by TCRdb to about 2021). General notes on the study: Because TCR sequencing relied on bulk RNA taken from unsorted whole blood, pairing of alpha and beta chains was not possible. Paper-wide results and their limitations: VDJdb matching was skewed toward anti-spike CD8 responses and likely underestimated virus-specific expansions by missing private and CD4 specificities.

Relative to germline, V is 5 bases shorter and J is 0 bases shorter, with 17 bases between their ends. CDR1 SNHLY and CDR2 FYNNEI are derived from the germline V gene. The CDR3, from cysteine to phenylalanine, totals 18 residues. Only the CDR3 part of the read is kept: 54 bases, read in frame from the first base. This clonotype was seen a few times. No antigen is known for it. Base qualities were left out, and no much larger clone turns up one base away. The library was obtained by 5' RACE. Reads for this sample came from a NextSeq 500. To correct for sequencing error and PCR bias, the TCR library protocol tagged individual cDNA molecules with unique molecular identifiers. Both TCR alpha and beta chains were sequenced, and tight co-correlation was observed between alpha and beta sequence abundances in each sample. The study's own analysis went as follows. Decombinator V4 was used to perform V gene, J gene and CDR3 annotation of TCR sequences. Expanded TCRs were defined as changing significantly between any two time points under a Poisson model with p below 0.0001. Abundances of TCRs were expressed as counts per million after normalisation to the total number of TCRs sequenced in each sample. MAIT TCRs were defined by TRAV1-2 paired with TRAJ12, TRAJ20 or TRAJ33, and iNKT TCRs by TRAV10 paired with TRAJ18. A search of VDJdb, accessed on 1 November 2021, was run for TCRs annotated to CMV, EBV and SARS-CoV-2, with TCRs annotated for multiple antigens excluded. TCRdb redid the processing of the public reads, applying fastp at Q25 and MiXCR, and retained in-frame beta chains. Merged by CDR3 protein, the rows form single entries marked with the most common genes and DNA. The V and J calls come from TCRdb's annotation, not from the publication. This sample comprises about 100,000 distinct CDR3 sequences, 13% of them detected only once. The ten largest make up about 2% of the sample.

The study was a case-control design nested within a healthcare worker cohort in London, UK, with weekly nasopharyngeal swab PCR tests and blood sampling. Healthcare workers were enrolled in the week of the UK lockdown, from 23 to 31 March 2020, and were followed every week for up to roughly 15 weeks. The sequencing sample was made of whole blood. This clonotype was sampled from an adult who was a healthcare worker with PCR-confirmed SARS-CoV-2 infection or an uninfected control (not recorded which). The chain employs TRBV2 and TRBJ1-6; the D segment cannot be called with confidence. DNA sequence: TGTGCCAGCAGTCAGCCGAACAGCAGACGCTCCTATAATTCACCCCTCCACTTT. Translated, this gives CASSQPNSRRSYNSPLHF.